The clone carrying this TCR beta chain has just a few counts. This specimen comes from a study of T-cell reconstitution after alpha-beta-depleted transplantation in children. Per germline, CDR1 MNHEY and CDR2 SVGAGI. The germline V and J ends were trimmed by 0 bases and 3 bases, with 11 bases remaining between them. The CDR3 has 15 amino acids. Library preparation (for TCRbeta) was performed with unique molecular identifiers. TCRdb passed the PCR reads through MiXCR, listing each CDR3 protein once. The table shows 400,000 to 500,000 distinct CDR3 sequences, with under 13% occurring only once. This receptor was taken from a human donor who donated a stem cell graft to a child with acute myeloid leukemia. This specimen consisted of PBMCs from the stem cell graft donor, obtained from the stem cell graft. The V gene is TRBV6-5, the J gene TRBJ1-2; possible D gene TRBD1, 6 bases. The CDR3 region has the DNA TGTGCCAGCAGTTACTCGGGCAGGGGTCACTATGGCTACACCTTC. This codes for CASSYSGRGHYGYTF.